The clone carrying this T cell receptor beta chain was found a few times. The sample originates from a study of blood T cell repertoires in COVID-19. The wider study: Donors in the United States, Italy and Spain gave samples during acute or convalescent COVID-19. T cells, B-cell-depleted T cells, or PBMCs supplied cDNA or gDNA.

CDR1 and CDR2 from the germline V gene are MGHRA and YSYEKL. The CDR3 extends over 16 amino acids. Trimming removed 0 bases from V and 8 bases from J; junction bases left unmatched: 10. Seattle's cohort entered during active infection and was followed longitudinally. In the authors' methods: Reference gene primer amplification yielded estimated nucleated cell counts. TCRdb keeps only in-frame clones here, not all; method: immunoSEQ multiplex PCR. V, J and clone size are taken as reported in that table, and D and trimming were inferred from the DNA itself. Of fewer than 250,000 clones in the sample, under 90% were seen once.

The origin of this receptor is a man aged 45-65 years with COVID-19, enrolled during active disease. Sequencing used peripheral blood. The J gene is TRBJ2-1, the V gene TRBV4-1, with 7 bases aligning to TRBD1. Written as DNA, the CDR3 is TGCGCCAGCAGCCAAGATCCGCAGGGGGTAATGGATGAGCAGTTCTTC. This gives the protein CASSQDPQGVMDEQFF.